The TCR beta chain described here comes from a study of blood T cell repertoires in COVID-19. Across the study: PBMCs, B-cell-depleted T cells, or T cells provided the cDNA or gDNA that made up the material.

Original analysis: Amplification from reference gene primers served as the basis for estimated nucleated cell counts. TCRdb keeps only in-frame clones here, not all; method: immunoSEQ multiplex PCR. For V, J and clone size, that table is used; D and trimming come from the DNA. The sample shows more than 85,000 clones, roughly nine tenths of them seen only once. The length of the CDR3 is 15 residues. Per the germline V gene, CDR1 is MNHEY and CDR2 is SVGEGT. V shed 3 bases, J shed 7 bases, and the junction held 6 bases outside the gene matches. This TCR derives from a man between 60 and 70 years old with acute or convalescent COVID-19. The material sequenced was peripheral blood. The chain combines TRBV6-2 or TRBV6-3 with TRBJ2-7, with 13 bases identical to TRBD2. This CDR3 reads CASSYRTSGRSEQYF. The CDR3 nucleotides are TGTGCCAGCAGTTATAGGACTAGCGGGAGAAGTGAGCAGTACTTC.